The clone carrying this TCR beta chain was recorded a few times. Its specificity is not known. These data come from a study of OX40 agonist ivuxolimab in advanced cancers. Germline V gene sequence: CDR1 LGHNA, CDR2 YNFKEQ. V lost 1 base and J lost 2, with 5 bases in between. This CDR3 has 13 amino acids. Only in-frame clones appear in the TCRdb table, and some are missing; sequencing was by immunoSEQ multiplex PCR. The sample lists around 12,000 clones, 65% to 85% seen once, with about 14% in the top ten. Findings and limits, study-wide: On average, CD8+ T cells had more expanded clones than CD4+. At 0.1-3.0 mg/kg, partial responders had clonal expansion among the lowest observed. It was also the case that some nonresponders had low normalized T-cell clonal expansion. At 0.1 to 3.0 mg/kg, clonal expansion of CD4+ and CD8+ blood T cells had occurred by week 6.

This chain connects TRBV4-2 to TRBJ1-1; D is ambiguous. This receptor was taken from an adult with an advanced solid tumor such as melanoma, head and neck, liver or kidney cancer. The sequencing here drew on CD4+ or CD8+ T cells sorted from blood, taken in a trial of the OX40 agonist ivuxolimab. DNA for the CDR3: TGTGCCAGCAGCCAAGCGGGTAACACTGAAGCTTTCTTT. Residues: CASSQAGNTEAFF.